This T cell receptor (beta chain) was recorded in a study of shared clonotypes between healthy human individuals. The repertoire was sequenced with immunoSEQ multiplex PCR; TCRdb's copy has only in-frame clones and lacks some. In the table there are about 480,000 clones, about 79% of which are singletons. Trimming left V 1 base short and J 1 base short, with 8 bases between. CDR1 SGHTA and CDR2 FQGNSA come from the germline V gene. The CDR3 consists of 15 residues. Comments on this clone: Other DNA sequences from this sample encode an identical CDR3 as well.

The sequencing sample was made of PBMCs. This TCR came from a woman aged 35 to 49 in good health. Some clones in this sample may be carry-over from other donors' samples. This chain uses TRBV7-2 with TRBJ2-1; D possibly corresponds to TRBD2 (5 bases). The CDR3 sequence is CASSLGGPSYNEQFF. The CDR3 bases are TGTGCCAGCAGCTTAGGCGGGCCATCCTACAATGAGCAGTTCTTC.